This T cell receptor beta chain appears in the sequencing data of a study of cytomegalovirus exposure and HLA in healthy donors (TCRdb year 2017). Study-wide context: An earlier analysis of several hundred of the donors reported 250 to 300 Gb of sequence data and roughly 110 million unique TCR beta sequences from 150 million to 200 million T cells. About 300 gigabases of sequencing data and approximately 92 million unique TCR sequences made up an early release that covered 500 to 650 HLA-typed donors. The genetic ancestry cluster associated with self-reported Caucasian donors included around four fifths of the roughly 400 genotyped donors. The study was designed to test whether signatures of past pathogen exposure could be identified by cataloging public T cell receptors. Using immunosequencing, the study profiled T cell repertoires from about 610 subjects and related those repertoires to cytomegalovirus serostatus. Besides the first cohort of under 700 subjects, a separate validation cohort made up of roughly 120 different subjects was used. The study combined high-throughput TCR immunosequencing, statistical association of individual TCRs with disease status, and machine learning to predict cytomegalovirus infection status. To study patterns of TCR occurrence, a later analysis re-analyzed previously published TCR beta repertoires from just over 650 donors and added high-resolution HLA genotyping. In the later analysis, no new phenotypic data were used to find candidate immune exposures; instead, reliance was placed on TCR beta sequences and their occurrence across donors. In an earlier analysis of several hundred of the donors, high-throughput TCR beta sequencing was used to judge whether each TCR beta V gene segment behaved as functional or pseudogenic. Donor age, sex, ethnicity and CMV serostatus were collected together with the repertoire data. A later genetic analysis took genome-wide SNP genotypes for about three fifths of the roughly 670 donors and used that subset as a discovery cohort. Every repertoire in the discovery cohort had been generated on one and the same sequencing platform. HLA typing covered class I and class II loci at four-digit resolution. The number of typed donors differed by locus: 629-630 for A, B, C, DRB1 and DQB1; 500 to 550 for DQA1; approximately 600 for DPA1; and around 450 for DPB1. Four to six DR-DQ haplotypes were handled as single units for association and clustering, since linkage in the cohort was strong. Among some 410 genotyped donors of the cohort, an average of around 240,000 unique TCR beta nucleotide sequences were sequenced per donor, roughly a sixth of them non-productive. Paper-wide results and their limitations: While some public TCRs were present in many individuals, most TCR sequences turned up only very rarely across donors. The sequencing pipeline was judged likely to have produced a cluster of highly shared sequence variants as a technical artifact. The classifier was reported to diagnose cytomegalovirus status with high specificity and sensitivity in both the original and validation cohorts. Specific HLA alleles were associated with over 15,000 TCR beta sequences at a false discovery rate of 0.05 in a later analysis. A further reported finding was that TCR beta sequences accurately predicted the HLA-A and HLA-B alleles for most subjects in the first cohort. In a later analysis, HLA-associated TCR beta chains were found to be more clonally expanded and to have lower generation probabilities than equally common non-associated chains. According to a later analysis, TCR association rates differed among HLA loci, with DRB1 alleles showing the most associated TCRs and HLA-C alleles showing the fewest. Broadly in line with IMGT annotations, most TCR beta V segments showed up in productive rearrangements about 90% or about 30% of the time in an earlier analysis of roughly 590 of the donors. Correlated functional status among segregating V segments might reflect linkage disequilibrium, but an unknown experimental factor could not be ruled out. Because counts were too low, more than 15 rarely observed V segments, including chromosome 9 orphons, were excluded from the earlier analysis of several hundred of the donors. In this cohort, only TCR beta chains were sequenced, and detectable features were limited by the absence of alpha or paired-chain data. The study listed 150 to 200 TCR beta chains as associated with cytomegalovirus. In vitro tests confirmed that three of the cytomegalovirus-associated TCR beta chains recognize cytomegalovirus antigens. In a later analysis, most CMV-associated TCR beta chains were found to appear HLA-restricted, with HLA associations seemingly driven largely by CMV exposure. For the cohort, immune exposure information was limited to CMV serostatus. An association between a missense DCLRE1C variant and V-gene and J-gene trimming of TCR beta chains was found in a later genetic analysis and replicated in an independent cohort. HLA typing was unavailable for some donors at each locus, so association tests used only the typed subset. The authors suggested that the approach could potentially be extended to other disease states and immunological phenotypes. According to a later analysis, parvovirus B19, influenza, CMV and Epstein-Barr virus appeared linked to several top co-occurrence clusters. The presence/absence analyses assumed that sequencing depth was roughly uniform across donors, and that assumption may not be true. In a later genetic analysis, fewer N-insertions in productive TCRs were reported among donors in an Asian-associated ancestry cluster than the roughly 710-donor mean. Some IMGT-functional V segments, including TRBV6-2 and TRBV6-3, could not be distinguished by the 87-base-pair reads and were therefore excluded. When HLA alleles, especially DR and DQ, strongly co-occurred, attributing TCR associations to individual alleles was difficult.

After removal of 5 bases from V and 2 bases from J, the junction retains 8 bases not matched to a gene. For CDR1 and CDR2, the germline V gene lists SGHVS and FNYEAQ. The CDR3 measures 16 amino acids from cysteine to phenylalanine. The retained sequence is limited to the CDR3, 48 bases, with the frame set at the first base. The cohort was made up of about 610 healthy bone marrow donors. Cohort members were all nominally healthy when sampled, although unrecorded immune exposures were likely present. The donor tested CMV seropositive and was one of the 289 seropositive cohort members. A peripheral blood sample was collected from each donor, and TCR beta sequencing was performed on peripheral blood mononuclear cells. The Qiagen DNeasy Blood Extraction Kit was used to extract genomic DNA from the blood cell samples. A note on this clone: The target of this receptor is not known. The sample holds no much larger clone one base away, and base qualities are not on file.

Library method: the immunoSEQ multiplex PCR assay. For the multiplex PCR, a mixture combining 60 forward primers for TCR Vbeta segments and 13 reverse primers for TCR Jbeta segments was used. Amplification of the CDR3 region of rearranged TCR beta genes was performed with a multiplex PCR assay on genomic DNA. The amplified TCR beta libraries were sequenced on the Illumina HiSeq System as 87-base-pair reads. The study's own analysis went as follows. Across the roughly 670 repertoires, a later analysis counted approximately 83 million unique TCR beta chains, 9.5 million to 13 million of which were shared by at least two donors. A nearest-neighbor algorithm error-corrected the raw reads and collapsed the reads into unique sequences, merging closely related sequences to remove PCR and sequencing errors. Alignment of CDR3 sequences to IMGT reference sequences was used to assign V, D and J gene segments. For a sequence to be retained, a match of at least six nucleotides to both a V gene segment and a J gene segment was required. A rearrangement counted as productive if the CDR3 had no stop codons and remained in frame with V and J, and every other rearrangement counted as non-productive. CDR3 was defined according to IMGT convention as the region running from the second conserved V-encoded cysteine to the conserved J-encoded phenylalanine. Sequences without an unambiguous match to a single V gene segment were excluded from the earlier analysis of approximately 560 of the donors. In an earlier analysis of 500 to 750 of the donors, V segments were called functional above 56.7% productive rearrangements and were called segregating when the between-donor standard deviation exceeded 5%. A statistical classification framework was built to diagnose cytomegalovirus status from the catalog of TCR beta chain sequences. A later analysis assigned V and J genes by comparing TCR nucleotide sequences with IMGT/GENE-DB human TR gene sequences. In a later analysis, CDR3 sequences and most-parsimonious VDJ recombination scenarios were assigned using the TCRdist pipeline. In a later analysis, each TCR beta chain was defined by its CDR3 amino acid sequence together with its V-gene family, and reads lacking a unique V-gene family were excluded. To address suspected cross-contamination and a sequencing artifact, a later analysis removed roughly 580 highly shared, low-generation-probability nucleotide sequences. In a later analysis, a clonal expansion index for each public chain was calculated from normalized within-repertoire ranks of inferred template counts. In a later analysis, generation probabilities were computed with a VDJ recombination model fitted to out-of-frame rearrangements, and the resulting probabilities were checked against IGoR. In a later analysis, hypergeometric tests were used to score TCR-TCR, TCR-HLA and TCR-CMV co-occurrence, with a repertoire-size bias correction applied to TCR pairs. False discovery rates were estimated in a later analysis by permuting HLA or CMV assignments 20 times. In a later analysis, co-occurring TCRs were grouped using DBSCAN, with TCRdist sequence similarity added in when clustering inside HLA-allele-positive subsets. For co-occurrence clustering, repertoires with fewer than 30,000 or more than 120,000 public chains were excluded, along with a handful of repertoires with anomalous nucleotide sharing. In TCRdb, the immuneACCESS table is reduced to in-frame sequences with V and J assigned. These tables do not hold every clone; where another copy was compared, an unresolved V gene accounts for under half, and the others remain unexplained. V and J calls and clone size are those listed in that table; D and trimming were worked out from the DNA. The sample table holds 150,000 to 200,000 clones, of which over 75% were seen once. Of the sample, about 9.3% falls within the top ten clones.

This receptor was taken from a man aged 18-30 years in good health and CMV-seropositive. Sequenced sample: PBMCs. The chain is assembled from TRBV7-6 and TRBJ2-5; TRBD2 lines up with 10 middle nucleotides. The DNA sequence reads TGTGCCAGCAGCCTCGGACTAGCGGAGACGCAAGAGACCCAGTACTTC. It translates as CASSLGLAETQETQYF.